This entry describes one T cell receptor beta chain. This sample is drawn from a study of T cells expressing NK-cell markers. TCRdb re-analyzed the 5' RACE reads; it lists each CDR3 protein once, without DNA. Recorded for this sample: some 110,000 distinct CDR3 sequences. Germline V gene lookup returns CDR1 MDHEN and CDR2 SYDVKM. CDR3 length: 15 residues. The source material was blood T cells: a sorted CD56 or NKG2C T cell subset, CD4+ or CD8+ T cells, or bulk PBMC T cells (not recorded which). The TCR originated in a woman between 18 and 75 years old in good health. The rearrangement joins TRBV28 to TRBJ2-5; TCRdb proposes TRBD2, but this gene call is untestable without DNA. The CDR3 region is CASSGSGGPQETQYF.